The next 26 T cell receptor beta chains were all read from a single sample in a study of T-cell reconstitution after alpha-beta-depleted transplantation in children. Unique molecular identifiers were incorporated when the TCRbeta library was constructed. TCRdb ran MiXCR on the PCR reads and lists one entry per CDR3 protein. Here the sample spans some 440,000 distinct CDR3 sequences, around 16% being singletons. Sequenced material: PBMCs, mostly from graft donor cells, taken 360 days after TCRalphabeta/CD19-depleted stem cell transplant. The receptors originated from a boy under two years old who had a stem cell transplant for Wiskott-Aldrich syndrome, so the T cells may come from the graft donor.

This clonotype has just a few counts. V gene TRBV12-3 or TRBV12-4 combines with J gene TRBJ2-3; weak D call: TRBD1 (6 bases). Trimming took off 5 bases at V and 2 bases at J, with 14 bases between the two ends. This CDR3 spans 15 amino acids. CDR3 nucleotide sequence: TGTGCCAGCAGTCCCCGGGACACTTACACAGATACGCAGTATTTT. Protein product: CASSPRDTYTDTQYF.

The J gene is TRBJ1-6, the V gene TRBV6-5, with D possibly being TRBD1 (6 bases). The V end was cut by 2 bases, the J end by 7 bases, with 12 bases between. CDR1 and CDR2 (germline): MNHEY, SVGAGI. This CDR3 spans 15 amino acids. CDR3 DNA sequence: TGTGCCAGCAGTTACCCAGACAGGTCAAATTCACCCCTCCACTTT. It codes for CASSYPDRSNSPLHF.

The chain links TRBV2 to TRBJ2-1; D gene unclear. Germline lookup yields CDR1 SNHLY and CDR2 FYNNEI. Trimming shortened V by 6 bases and J by 12 bases, and 12 bases separated the two germline ends. This CDR3 region has 11 residues. The CDR3 spells CASSGSDGQFF. In nucleotides, the CDR3 is TGTGCCAGCAGCGGGTCCGATGGGCAGTTCTTC.

This chain connects TRBV2 to TRBJ2-1, with 13 bases fitting TRBD2. Per germline, CDR1 SNHLY and CDR2 FYNNEI. This CDR3 region has 14 residues. V gave up 6 bases and J gave up 12 bases; unmatched junction bases: 8. CDR3 DNA: TGTGCCAGCAGAAGAGGGACTAGCGGGGTATCGCAGTTCTTC. Translated: CASRRGTSGVSQFF.

This clonotype has ten or more counts. This sequence joins TRBV5-1 and TRBJ2-2; 8 bases align to TRBD2. The CDR3 totals 16 residues. The V gene's germline CDR1 is SGHRS and CDR2 YFSETQ. V was clipped by 5 bases and J by 4 bases; unmatched bases: 10. Written as DNA, the CDR3 is TGCGCCAGCAGACCAGGACTAGCAAGGTTCACCGGGGAGCTGTTTTTT. It is translated as CASRPGLARFTGELFF.

V is TRBV20-1 and J is TRBJ2-3, with 8 nucleotides matching TRBD2. V lost 0 bases to trimming and J lost 3 bases; unmatched junction nucleotides: 2. Germline V CDR1 and CDR2: DFQATT, SNEGSKA (reference sequence). The CDR3 covers 14 residues. This CDR3 is CSAREASGTDTQYF. The CDR3 nucleotides are TGCAGTGCTAGAGAGGCTAGCGGGACAGATACGCAGTATTTT.

This clonotype was counted only a few times. The rearrangement joins TRBV4-3 to TRBJ2-7; D is unclear. The germline CDR1 and CDR2 sequences are LGHNA and YSLEER. The CDR3 is 14 amino acids. Deletions cut 0 bases from V and 3 bases from J, with 9 bases between. In nucleotides, the CDR3 is TGCGCCAGCAGCCAAGAAAGGCTCAGCTACGAGCAGTACTTC. It codes for CASSQERLSYEQYF.

This clonotype came up a few times. The chain has TRBV7-9 and TRBJ2-5, with 7 nucleotides matching TRBD1. The CDR3 runs to 15 residues. CDR1 is SEHNR, CDR2 FQNEAQ, per germline (reference sequence). Trimming at V came to 1 base and at J to 3 bases, leaving 5 bases not matched to a gene. CDR3 sequence: CASSLGDRTKETQYF. The CDR3, as DNA: TGTGCCAGCAGCTTAGGGGACAGAACTAAAGAGACCCAGTACTTC.

The chain uses TRBV5-1 and TRBJ2-1, with 7 bases that match TRBD2. The CDR3 is 14 residues long. J gave up 3 bases and V 8 bases, and 8 bases lay outside the gene matches. Germline assignment: CDR1 SGHRS and CDR2 YFSETQ. CDR3 coding DNA: TGCGCCAGTTCCCTAGCGGCGCTCTACAATGAGCAGTTCTTC. It specifies CASSLAALYNEQFF.

V is TRBV5-1 and J is TRBJ2-7, with a weak D call TRBD2 (6 bases). The CDR3 is 15 amino acids. Germline lookup yields CDR1 SGHRS and CDR2 YFSETQ. V gave up 1 base and J gave up 7 bases, with 18 bases separating them. In DNA form, the CDR3 reads TGCGCCAGCAGCTTGTGGGGACTCACATCGGGGGAGCAGTACTTC. This gives the protein CASSLWGLTSGEQYF.

This clonotype was recorded a few times. This chain links TRBV7-9 with TRBJ2-2, with a possible D match to TRBD2 (5 bases). Trimming took off 5 bases at V and 4 bases at J, with 20 bases between the two ends. The CDR3 totals 17 residues. CDR1 SEHNR and CDR2 FQNEAQ come from the germline V gene (reference sequence). CDR3: CASSAGEVAGLTGELFF. The CDR3 DNA is TGTGCCAGCAGCGCAGGAGAGGTGGCAGGACTCACCGGGGAGCTGTTTTTT.

V usage is TRBV19 and J usage is TRBJ2-5, with D possibly TRBD1 on 6 matching bases. V was clipped by 3 bases and J by 5 bases, with 10 bases between them. Germline V lookup: CDR1 LNHDA, CDR2 SQIVND (reference sequence). This CDR3 spans 13 amino acids. CDR3 protein: CASSIAGVETQYF. The CDR3 DNA is TGTGCCAGTAGTATCGCAGGGGTTGAGACCCAGTACTTC. Full variable domain (remainder filled in from reference TRBV19 and TRBJ2-5): DGGITQSPKYLFRKEGQNVTLSCEQNLNHDAMYWYRQDPGQGLRLIYYSQIVNDFQKGDIAEGYSVSREKKESFPLTVTSAQKNPTAFYLCASSIAGVETQYFGPGTRLLVL.

This clonotype showed up just once. CDR3 nucleotides: TGTGCCAGCAGCCAACGGGACAGAGATAATTCACCCCTCCACTTT. Its translation is CASSQRDRDNSPLHF. The chain combines TRBV3-1 with TRBJ1-6, with 7 bases fitting TRBD1. V was pared by 2 bases and J by 5 bases, with 3 bases of the junction left unmatched. This CDR3 contains 15 residues. Germline V gives CDR1 LGHDT, CDR2 YNNKEL (reference sequence).

This chain links TRBV3-1 with TRBJ2-1; D is possibly TRBD2 (6 bases). Per germline, CDR1 LGHDT and CDR2 YNNKEL (reference sequence). The CDR3 extends over 17 amino acids. V lost 3 bases, J lost 4 bases, and 19 bases lay in between. The CDR3 DNA follows: TGTGCCAGCAGCCACACTACTAGCCCGTCCCGTTACAATGAGCAGTTCTTC. Translation gives CASSHTTSPSRYNEQFF.

This clonotype was counted between two and nine times. The chain is built from TRBV20-1 and TRBJ2-3, with 8 bases fitting TRBD1. Per the germline V gene, CDR1 is DFQATT and CDR2 is SNEGSKA (reference sequence). The CDR3 runs to 14 residues. J was trimmed by 5 bases and V by 0 bases; bases with no gene match: 4. This chain's CDR3 is CSARDQGAGDTQYF. Written as DNA, the CDR3 is TGCAGTGCTAGAGATCAGGGGGCGGGAGATACGCAGTATTTT.

The chain combines TRBV28 with TRBJ2-2, with 7 nucleotides matching TRBD1. Losses at the gene ends were 5 bases for V and 9 bases for J; bases not matched to a gene: 6. CDR1 and CDR2 from the germline V gene are MDHEN and SYDVKM. This CDR3 is built from 13 residues. The DNA for the CDR3 is TGTGCCAGCAGTAGTCAAGGGGGCAGGGAGCTGTTTTTT. Translating it yields CASSSQGGRELFF. Full variable domain (rest looked up from reference TRBV28 and TRBJ2-2): DVKVTQSSRYLVKRTGEKVFLECVQDMDHENMFWYRQDPGLGLRLIYFSYDVKMKEKGDIPEGYSVSREKKERFSLILESASTNQTSMYLCASSSQGGRELFFGEGSRLTVL.

The chain carries TRBV10-2 and TRBJ1-5; 7 nucleotides line up with TRBD1. This CDR3 region has 13 residues. Germline CDR1 is WSHSY and CDR2 is SAAADI. V was pared by 9 bases and J by 2 bases, with 4 bases of the junction left unmatched. CDR3 amino acids: CASYTGGNQPQHF. Here the CDR3 DNA reads TGCGCCAGTTATACAGGGGGCAATCAGCCCCAGCATTTT.

This clonotype has only a few counts. The gene calls are TRBV7-9 and TRBJ2-7; TRBD1 matches at 9 bases. The CDR3 runs 19 residues. The ends lost 5 bases at V and 1 base at J; junction bases unmatched: 18. CDR1 is SEHNR, CDR2 FQNEAQ, per germline (reference sequence). The CDR3 loop reads CASSQGMWDRAFPSYEQYF. In nucleotides, the CDR3 is TGTGCCAGCAGCCAGGGCATGTGGGACAGGGCTTTCCCTTCCTACGAGCAGTACTTC. Full variable domain (rest looked up from reference TRBV7-9 and TRBJ2-7): DTGVSQNPRHKITKRGQNVTFRCDPISEHNRLYWYRQTLGQGPEFLTYFQNEAQLEKSRLLSDRFSAERPKGSFSTLEIQRTEQGDSAMYLCASSQGMWDRAFPSYEQYFGPGTRLTVT.

V and J are TRBV30 and TRBJ1-5; no definite D call. The CDR3 consists of 13 residues. CDR1 GTSNPN and CDR2 SVGIG come from the germline V gene (reference sequence). The V gene lost 5 bases and the J gene lost 3 bases, with 11 bases spanning the gap. The CDR3 bases are TGTGCCTGGTCCGCCGGGCTCAATCAGCCCCAGCATTTT. This gives the protein CAWSAGLNQPQHF. The full variable domain, in which reference TRBV30 and TRBJ1-5 provide the parts outside the CDR3, is SQTIHQWPATLVQPVGSPLSLECTVEGTSNPNLYWYRQAAGRGLQLLFYSVGIGQISSEVPQNLSASRPQDRQFILSSKKLLLSDSGFYLCAWSAGLNQPQHFGDGTRLSIL.

The chain uses TRBV4-1 and TRBJ2-1; no clear D. Per the germline V gene, CDR1 is MGHRA and CDR2 is YSYEKL. CDR3 length equals 19 residues. Trimming stripped 0 bases from V and 1 base from J, with 19 bases between. The DNA for the CDR3 is TGCGCCAGCAGCCAAGATGGAAGTCTAAGAGCCAGTTCCTACAATGAGCAGTTCTTC. It is translated as CASSQDGSLRASSYNEQFF.

The chain couples TRBV12-3 or TRBV12-4 to TRBJ1-2; D gene unclear. The CDR3 is 12 residues long. The V gene lost 1 base and the J gene lost 9 bases, with 9 bases spanning the gap. CDR3 loop: CASSLGPGRYTF. CDR3 coding DNA: TGTGCCAGCAGTTTAGGGCCCGGTCGCTACACCTTC.

This clonotype has just a few counts. The V call is TRBV4-1, the J call TRBJ2-1, with TRBD2 identical over 12 bases. V was clipped by 0 bases and J by 4 bases; unmatched bases: 7. Germline V lookup: CDR1 MGHRA, CDR2 YSYEKL. The CDR3 is 18 residues long. As DNA, the CDR3 is TGCGCCAGCAGCCAAGAGCCCCGGACTAGCGGGAAGTACAATGAGCAGTTCTTC. It specifies CASSQEPRTSGKYNEQFF.

Many counts were recorded for this clonotype. The chain joins TRBV7-8 to TRBJ2-7, with D uncertain. Trimming pared 5 bases from V and 4 bases from J, leaving 9 bases between. This CDR3 spans 12 amino acids. CDR1 SGHVS and CDR2 FQNEAQ come from the germline V gene. The CDR3 spells CASSARTYEQYF. DNA of the CDR3: TGTGCCAGCAGCGCCCGCACGTACGAGCAGTACTTC.

The chain couples TRBV20-1 to TRBJ2-1, with 10 bases identical to TRBD2. The junction had 6 bases not matched to a gene; V was cut back by 6 bases and J by 4 bases. Germline V gene data show CDR1 as DFQATT and CDR2 as SNEGSKA (reference sequence). This CDR3 contains 14 residues. The CDR3 DNA sequence: TGCAGTGCCCCAGAGCGGGAGGGTTACAATGAGCAGTTCTTC. Protein: CSAPEREGYNEQFF.

This clonotype has just a few counts. The V gene is TRBV12-3 or TRBV12-4, the J gene TRBJ2-1, with D unresolved. The CDR3 loop spans 16 amino acids. V was trimmed by 5 bases and J by 5 bases, leaving 19 bases between them. CDR3 sequence (DNA): TGTGCCAGCAGTCCTCCGGCGGTTCTTGACCACAATGAGCAGTTCTTC. It translates to CASSPPAVLDHNEQFF.

This clonotype was seen a handful of times. This chain joins TRBV5-1 and TRBJ2-7; D is possibly TRBD1 (5 bases). From germline, CDR1 is SGHRS and CDR2 YFSETQ. Trimming cost V 4 bases and J 2 bases, with 16 bases left between them. The length of the CDR3 is 15 residues. CDR3 nucleotide sequence: TGCGCCAGCAGCCGACAGATTAGGGGCGCCTACGAGCAGTACTTC. Its protein is CASSRQIRGAYEQYF.